This passage covers 24 T cell receptor beta chains from one sample sequenced in a study of monozygotic twins with inflammatory bowel disease. For each CDR3 protein, TCRdb gives one entry from its re-call of the 5' RACE reads, without DNA. The sample table sets out under 200,000 distinct CDR3 sequences. The sample was blood. All receptors derive from a human donor with ulcerative colitis or Crohn's disease, or a healthy co-twin of an affected twin (not recorded which).

This rearrangement joins TRBV7-2 to TRBJ2-7; TCRdb selects TRBD2, and the lack of DNA leaves this call unchecked. CDR3 length: 15 amino acids. From germline, CDR1 is SGHTA and CDR2 FQGNSA. The chain's CDR3 is CASSLKQREGREQYF.

The V and J genes are TRBV20-1 and TRBJ2-7. Germline CDR1 DFQATT, CDR2 SNEGSKA (reference sequence). The CDR3 contains 12 residues. The CDR3 region is CSASSGLDEQYF.

The rearrangement links TRBV11-2 to TRBJ1-2; lacking DNA, the TRBD1 call made by TCRdb goes unchecked. The CDR3 extends over 15 amino acids. The V gene's germline CDR1 is SGHAT and CDR2 FQNNGV. The CDR3 sequence is CASSLDRRGRYGYTF.

The rearrangement joins TRBV5-1 to TRBJ2-5. Germline V gives CDR1 SGHRS, CDR2 YFSETQ. The CDR3 consists of 13 residues. Here the CDR3 reads CASSLELRETQYF.

The genes are TRBV27 and TRBJ2-1; the D call from TCRdb, TRBD1, cannot be confirmed without DNA. The germline CDR1 and CDR2 sequences are MNHEY and SMNVEV (reference sequence). This CDR3 spans 16 amino acids. CDR3 loop: CASSLSRRGANNEQFF.

The chain links TRBV7-9 to TRBJ1-3; the TCRdb call, TRBD1, lacks DNA for checking. The V gene's germline CDR1 is SEHNR and CDR2 FQNEAQ (reference sequence). CDR3 length: 15 residues. The CDR3 region is CASSLDRTSGNTIYF.

The rearrangement uses TRBV7-8 and TRBJ2-2. The CDR3 has 15 amino acids. Germline CDR1 and CDR2: SGHVS and FQNEAQ. The CDR3 is CASSLDVGWSGELFF.

The chain has TRBV20-1 and TRBJ2-1; TCRdb names TRBD1, which stays unverified in the absence of DNA. CDR3 size: 14 residues. Germline assignment: CDR1 DFQATT and CDR2 SNEGSKA (reference sequence). The CDR3 reads CSAEQGLGYNEQFF.

This sequence joins TRBV3-1 and TRBJ1-1; TCRdb designates TRBD1, a call that cannot be tested without DNA. The germline V gene encodes CDR1 LGHDT and CDR2 YNNKEL (reference sequence). The CDR3 is made up of 15 amino acids. Here the CDR3 reads CASSYGQGVNTEAFF. Drawing the rest from reference TRBV3-1 and TRBJ1-1, the complete variable domain is DTAVSQTPKYLVTQMGNDKSIKCEQNLGHDTMYWYKQDSKKFLKIMFSYNNKELIINETVPNRFSPKSPDKAHLNLHINSLELGDSAVYFCASSYGQGVNTEAFFGQGTRLTVV.

This chain links TRBV11-3 with TRBJ2-1. CDR1 and CDR2 from the germline V gene are SGHNT and YENEEA. The CDR3 is 15 residues long. CDR3 sequence reads: CASSSGWSSYNEQFF.

The chain recombines TRBV28 with TRBJ2-7; TCRdb's D call of TRBD1 is untestable without DNA. The CDR3 is 15 residues long. Looked up from germline, CDR1 is MDHEN and CDR2 is SYDVKM. The CDR3 reads CASSAYRAASYEQYF.

The chain combines TRBV20-1 with TRBJ2-3. The CDR3 runs to 11 residues. The V gene's germline CDR1 is DFQATT and CDR2 SNEGSKA (reference sequence). CDR3 sequence: CSAPFTDTQYF.

The chain links TRBV28 to TRBJ2-1; TCRdb gives TRBD1 as the D gene, but with no DNA this cannot be confirmed. CDR1 MDHEN and CDR2 SYDVKM come from the germline V gene. The CDR3 is made up of 15 amino acids. The CDR3 region is CASSSAGVPYNEQFF. Using reference TRBV28 and TRBJ2-1 for the parts outside the CDR3, the full variable domain is DVKVTQSSRYLVKRTGEKVFLECVQDMDHENMFWYRQDPGLGLRLIYFSYDVKMKEKGDIPEGYSVSREKKERFSLILESASTNQTSMYLCASSSAGVPYNEQFFGPGTRLTVL.

The rearrangement links TRBV10-3 to TRBJ2-1; TCRdb designates TRBD1, a call that cannot be tested without DNA. The CDR3 covers 14 residues. In germline, CDR1 is ENHRY, CDR2 SYGVKD. The CDR3 protein is CAIRGGIFNNEQFF.

The rearrangement uses TRBV5-1 and TRBJ1-2; without DNA, the TCRdb call of TRBD1 cannot be checked. CDR1 SGHRS and CDR2 YFSETQ come from the germline V gene. The CDR3 loop spans 15 amino acids. The CDR3 loop is CASSLGQGAYYGYTF.

V is TRBV5-1 and J is TRBJ1-6. This CDR3 comprises 14 residues. Germline V gene lookup returns CDR1 SGHRS and CDR2 YFSETQ. CDR3 region: CASNGSSYNSPLHF. Full variable domain (missing parts from reference TRBV5-1 and TRBJ1-6): KAGVTQTPRYLIKTRGQQVTLSCSPISGHRSVSWYQQTPGQGLQFLFEYFSETQRNKGNFPGRFSGRQFSNSRSEMNVSTLELGDSALYLCASNGSSYNSPLHFGNGTRLTVT.

The chain combines TRBV11-3 with TRBJ2-1; lacking DNA, the TRBD2 call made by TCRdb goes unchecked. Germline CDR1 reads SGHNT; CDR2 reads YENEEA. The CDR3 covers 15 residues. The CDR3: CASSLSGRNYNEQFF.

The chain links TRBV14 to TRBJ1-1; TCRdb outputs TRBD1, but without DNA this stays unchecked. The CDR3 covers 17 residues. Germline values: CDR1 SGHDN, CDR2 FVKESK. The CDR3 sequence: CASSQIPGGTLNTEAFF.

This chain joins TRBV27 and TRBJ2-1; TCRdb selects TRBD1, and the lack of DNA leaves this call unchecked. Germline loops: CDR1 MNHEY, CDR2 SMNVEV (reference sequence). The CDR3 is 13 residues long. The CDR3 sequence: CASNPGSYNEQFF.

This chain joins TRBV5-1 and TRBJ2-2; TCRdb's assignment of TRBD1 cannot be checked, as there is no DNA. The germline V gene has CDR1 SGHRS and CDR2 YFSETQ. There are 13 residues in the CDR3. The CDR3 loop is CASSPGDTGELFF.

This chain joins TRBV7-3 and TRBJ2-3; with no DNA, the TCRdb D assignment of TRBD2 cannot be verified. This CDR3 spans 16 amino acids. CDR1 and CDR2 from the germline V gene are SGHTA and FQGTGA. The CDR3 spells CASSLQTGLRIDTQYF.

The chain links TRBV24-1 to TRBJ2-1. This CDR3 has 12 amino acids. From germline, CDR1 is KGHDR and CDR2 SFDVKD. This CDR3 is CATENWGNEQFF.

The chain recombines TRBV5-5 with TRBJ2-1; TCRdb indicates TRBD2, and absent DNA this call remains unverified. The germline gives CDR1 SGHKS, CDR2 YYEKEE (reference sequence). This CDR3 spans 16 amino acids. CDR3 region: CASSSLTSGAYNEQFF. The variable domain in full, completed from reference TRBV5-5 and TRBJ2-1, reads DAGVTQSPTHLIKTRGQQVTLRCSPISGHKSVSWYQQVLGQGPQFIFQYYEKEERGRGNFPDRFSARQFPNYSSELNVNALLLGDSALYLCASSSLTSGAYNEQFFGPGTRLTVL.

CDR3 protein: CASSFGPSGTEAFF. The V call is TRBV5-1, the J call TRBJ1-1. The germline V gene has CDR1 SGHRS and CDR2 YFSETQ. This CDR3 contains 14 residues.